These 2 T cell receptor beta chains share one sample of origin, sequenced in a study of shared clonotypes between healthy human individuals. Libraries were prepared by immunoSEQ multiplex PCR; TCRdb keeps only in-frame clonotypes and omits some of them. The sample shows 2 million to 2.5 million clones, around 90% of them seen only once. Material for sequencing was naive CD4+ T cells from PBMCs. Subset of the sample: CD45RA+ positively selected. Source of these receptors: a man aged 18-30 years in good health. Some clones in this sample may be carry-over from other donors' samples.

The rearrangement uses TRBV11-2 and TRBJ2-3; D not resolved. Trimming pared 2 bases from V and 4 bases from J, leaving 13 bases between. CDR1 is SGHAT, CDR2 FQNNGV, per germline. The CDR3 totals 15 residues. Here the CDR3 reads CASSLFVTAPDTQYF. As DNA, the CDR3 is TGTGCCAGCAGCTTATTTGTGACGGCGCCAGATACGCAGTATTTT.

The genes are TRBV4-1 and TRBJ1-3; tentative D call: TRBD1 (6 bases). This CDR3 contains 11 residues. Germline V gene sequence: CDR1 MGHRA, CDR2 YSYEKL. V lost 4 bases, J lost 13 bases, and 11 bases lay in between. In nucleotides, the CDR3 is TGCGCCAGCAGCCGGGACACCTCAATATATTTT. This codes for CASSRDTSIYF.